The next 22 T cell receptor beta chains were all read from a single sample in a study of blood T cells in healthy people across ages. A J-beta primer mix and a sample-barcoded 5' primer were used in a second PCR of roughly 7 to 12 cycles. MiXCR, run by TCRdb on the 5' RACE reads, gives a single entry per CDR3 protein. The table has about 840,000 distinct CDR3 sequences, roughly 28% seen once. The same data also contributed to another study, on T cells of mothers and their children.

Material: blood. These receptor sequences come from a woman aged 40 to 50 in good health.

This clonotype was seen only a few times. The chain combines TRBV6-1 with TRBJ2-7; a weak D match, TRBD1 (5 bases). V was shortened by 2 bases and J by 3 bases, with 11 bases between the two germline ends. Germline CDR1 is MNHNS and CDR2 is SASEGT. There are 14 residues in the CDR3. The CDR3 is CASSEFYRSYEQYF. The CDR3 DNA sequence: TGTGCCAGCAGTGAATTTTACAGGAGCTACGAGCAGTACTTC.

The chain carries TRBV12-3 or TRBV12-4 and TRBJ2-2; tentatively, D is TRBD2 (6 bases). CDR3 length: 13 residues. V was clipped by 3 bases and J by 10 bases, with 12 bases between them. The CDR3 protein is CASSFFGGQELFF. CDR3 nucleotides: TGTGCCAGCAGTTTCTTTGGAGGGCAGGAGCTGTTTTTT.

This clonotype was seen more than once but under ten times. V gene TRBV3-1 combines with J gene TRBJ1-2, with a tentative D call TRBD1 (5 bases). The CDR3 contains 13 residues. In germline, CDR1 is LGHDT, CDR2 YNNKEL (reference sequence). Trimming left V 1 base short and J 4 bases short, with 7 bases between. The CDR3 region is CASSQGQFYGYTF. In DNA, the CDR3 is TGTGCCAGCAGCCAAGGACAGTTCTATGGCTACACCTTC.

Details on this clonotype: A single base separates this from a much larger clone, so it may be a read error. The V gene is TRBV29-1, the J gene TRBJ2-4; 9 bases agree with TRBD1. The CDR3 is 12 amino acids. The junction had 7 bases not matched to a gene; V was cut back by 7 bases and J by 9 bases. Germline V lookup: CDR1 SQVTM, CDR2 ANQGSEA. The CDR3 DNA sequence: TGCAGCGGTAGACAGGGGGATGGCATTCAGTACTTC. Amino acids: CSGRQGDGIQYF.

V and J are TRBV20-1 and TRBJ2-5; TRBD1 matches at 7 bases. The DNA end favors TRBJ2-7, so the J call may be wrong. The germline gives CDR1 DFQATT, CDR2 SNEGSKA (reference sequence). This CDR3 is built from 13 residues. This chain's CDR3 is CSARPRDRYEQYF. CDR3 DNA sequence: TGCAGTGCCAGACCCCGGGACAGATACGAGCAGTACTTC.

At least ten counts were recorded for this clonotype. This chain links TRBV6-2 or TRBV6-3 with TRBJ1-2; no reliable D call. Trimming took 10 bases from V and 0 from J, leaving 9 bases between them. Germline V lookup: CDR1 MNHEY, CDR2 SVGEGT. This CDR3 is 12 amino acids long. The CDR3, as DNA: TGTGCCATCAACACGGCTAACTATGGCTACACCTTC. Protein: CAINTANYGYTF.

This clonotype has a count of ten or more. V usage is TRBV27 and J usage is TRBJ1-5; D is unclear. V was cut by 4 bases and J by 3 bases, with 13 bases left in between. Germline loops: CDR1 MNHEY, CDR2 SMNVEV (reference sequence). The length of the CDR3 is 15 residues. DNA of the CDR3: TGTGCCAGCAGTTCCTCCCGACCGATCAATCAGCCCCAGCATTTT. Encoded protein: CASSSSRPINQPQHF.

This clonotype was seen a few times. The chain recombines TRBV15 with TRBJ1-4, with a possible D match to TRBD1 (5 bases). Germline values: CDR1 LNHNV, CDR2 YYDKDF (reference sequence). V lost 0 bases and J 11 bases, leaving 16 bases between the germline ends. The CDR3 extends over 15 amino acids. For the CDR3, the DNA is TGTGCCACCAGCAGAGATCTCTCAGGGTACGGGAAACTGTTTTTT. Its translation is CATSRDLSGYGKLFF.

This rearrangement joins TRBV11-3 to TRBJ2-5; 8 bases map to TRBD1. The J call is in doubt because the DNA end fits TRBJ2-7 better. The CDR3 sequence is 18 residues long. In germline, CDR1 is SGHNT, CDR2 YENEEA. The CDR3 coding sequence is TGTGCCAGCAGCGCCCCACAGGGGGACGGACGAACGAAGTACGAGCAGTACTTC. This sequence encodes CASSAPQGDGRTKYEQYF.

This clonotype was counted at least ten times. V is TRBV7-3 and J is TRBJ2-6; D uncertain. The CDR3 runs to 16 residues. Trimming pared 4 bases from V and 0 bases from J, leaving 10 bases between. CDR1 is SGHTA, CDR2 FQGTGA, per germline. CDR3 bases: TGTGCCAGCAGCTCGGCCGGCGGCTCTGGGGCCAACGTCCTGACTTTC. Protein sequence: CASSSAGGSGANVLTF.

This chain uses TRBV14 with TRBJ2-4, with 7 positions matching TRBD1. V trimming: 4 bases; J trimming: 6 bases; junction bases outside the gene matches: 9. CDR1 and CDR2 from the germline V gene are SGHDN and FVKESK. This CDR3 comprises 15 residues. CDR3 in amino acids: CASSLRTGPTNIQYF. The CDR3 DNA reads TGTGCCAGCAGCCTTAGGACAGGACCAACAAACATTCAGTACTTC.

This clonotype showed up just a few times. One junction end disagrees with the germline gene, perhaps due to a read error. The DNA of the CDR3 is TGTGCCAGCAGAGGGACAGGGCATAGCGATCAGCCCCAGCATTTT. Its protein is CASRGTGHSDQPQHF. This chain uses TRBV28 with TRBJ1-5, with TRBD1 identical over 9 bases. CDR3 length equals 15 residues. CDR1 MDHEN and CDR2 SYDVKM come from the germline V gene.

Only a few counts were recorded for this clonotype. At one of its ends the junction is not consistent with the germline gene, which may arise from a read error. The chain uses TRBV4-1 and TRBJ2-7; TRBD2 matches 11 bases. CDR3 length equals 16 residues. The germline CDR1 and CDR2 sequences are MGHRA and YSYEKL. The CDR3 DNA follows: TGCGCCAGCAGCCAGTTGATAGCGGGGGGGCCGAGGGAGCCGTACTTC. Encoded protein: CASSQLIAGGPREPYF.

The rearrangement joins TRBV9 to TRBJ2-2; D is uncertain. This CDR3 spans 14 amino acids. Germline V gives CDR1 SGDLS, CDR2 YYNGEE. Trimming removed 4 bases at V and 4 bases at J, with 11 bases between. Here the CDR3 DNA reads TGTGCCAGCAGCCCGAATGCTCGCACCGGGGAGCTGTTTTTT. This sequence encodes CASSPNARTGELFF.

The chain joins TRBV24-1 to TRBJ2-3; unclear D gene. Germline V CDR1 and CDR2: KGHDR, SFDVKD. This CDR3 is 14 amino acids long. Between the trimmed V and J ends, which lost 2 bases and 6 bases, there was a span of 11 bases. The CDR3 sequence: CATSDSRLRDTQYF. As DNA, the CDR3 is TGTGCCACCAGTGATTCCCGACTCAGGGATACGCAGTATTTT.

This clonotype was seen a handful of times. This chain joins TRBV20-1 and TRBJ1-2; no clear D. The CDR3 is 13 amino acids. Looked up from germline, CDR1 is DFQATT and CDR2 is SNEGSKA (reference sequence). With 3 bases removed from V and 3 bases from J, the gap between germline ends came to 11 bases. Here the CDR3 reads CSASRPGDYGYTF. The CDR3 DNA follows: TGCAGTGCTAGCCGACCCGGGGACTATGGCTACACCTTC.

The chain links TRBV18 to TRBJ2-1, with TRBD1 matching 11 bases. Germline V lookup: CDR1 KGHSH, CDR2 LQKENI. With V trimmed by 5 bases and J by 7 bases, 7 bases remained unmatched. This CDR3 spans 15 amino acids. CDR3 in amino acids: CASSTLGQGANEQFF. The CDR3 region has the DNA TGTGCCAGCTCAACACTAGGACAGGGGGCTAATGAGCAGTTCTTC.

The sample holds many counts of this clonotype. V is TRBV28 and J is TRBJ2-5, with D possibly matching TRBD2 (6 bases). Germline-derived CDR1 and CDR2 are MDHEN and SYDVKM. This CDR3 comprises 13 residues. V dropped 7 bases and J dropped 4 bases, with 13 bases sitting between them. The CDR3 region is CASTRGEAETQYF. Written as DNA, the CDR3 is TGTGCCAGCACTCGAGGGGAGGCAGAGACCCAGTACTTC.

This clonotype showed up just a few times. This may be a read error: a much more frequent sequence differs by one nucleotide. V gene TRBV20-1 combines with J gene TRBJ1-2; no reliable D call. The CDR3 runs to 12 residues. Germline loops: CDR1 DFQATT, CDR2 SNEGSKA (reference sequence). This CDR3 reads CRARHDNYGYTF. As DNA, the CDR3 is TGCAGGGCTAGGCATGACAACTATGGCTACACCTTC.

In nucleotides, the CDR3 is TGTGCCTGGGTAGCGGCCCCCTACAATGAGCAGTTCTTC. Protein sequence: CAWVAAPYNEQFF. The chain joins TRBV30 to TRBJ2-1, with D possibly matching TRBD2 (6 bases). The germline V gene has CDR1 GTSNPN and CDR2 SVGIG (reference sequence). V was clipped by 5 bases and J by 2 bases, with 10 bases between them. This CDR3 comprises 13 residues.

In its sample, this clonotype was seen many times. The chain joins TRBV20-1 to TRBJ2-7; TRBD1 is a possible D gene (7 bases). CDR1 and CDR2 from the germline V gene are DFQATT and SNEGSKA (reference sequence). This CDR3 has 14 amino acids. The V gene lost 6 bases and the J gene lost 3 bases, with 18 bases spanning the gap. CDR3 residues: CSAPPAGQYYEQYF. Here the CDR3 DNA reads TGCAGTGCCCCACCCGCGGGACAGTACTACGAGCAGTACTTC.

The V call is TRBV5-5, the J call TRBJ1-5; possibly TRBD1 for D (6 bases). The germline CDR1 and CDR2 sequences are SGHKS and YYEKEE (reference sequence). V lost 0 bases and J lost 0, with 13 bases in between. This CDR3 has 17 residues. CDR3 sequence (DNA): TGTGCCAGCAGCTTGGCACCGGGGGCCAATAGCAATCAGCCCCAGCATTTT. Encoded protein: CASSLAPGANSNQPQHF.